Many counts were recorded for the clone carrying this T cell receptor beta chain. What it recognizes is unknown. TCRdb ran MiXCR on the reads and lists one entry per CDR3 protein. This sample yields approximately 500,000 distinct CDR3 sequences, of which less than 30% are seen a single time; over 10% belongs to the top ten. The data stem from a study of T cell repertoires in cytomegalovirus infection. Overall study context: From public TCR beta signatures came an indication of both CMV infection and matching HLA type. Study results and caveats: There were carriers of CMV plus the relevant HLA, and cumulative public TCR beta family frequency identified them. Across the ex vivo response, the dominant clonotypes were HLA-C-restricted CMV-specific TCR beta clonotypes.

The CDR3 runs to 12 residues. The V gene's germline CDR1 is SGHTA and CDR2 FQGNSA. Trimming left V 5 bases short and J 12 bases short, with 15 bases between. Sequencing was done on a sample of PBMCs. This receptor was identified in a human donor in good health (CMV status not recorded). Some clones in this sample may be carry-over from other donors' samples. The chain is built from TRBV7-2 and TRBJ2-3; the D gene is possibly TRBD2 (6 bases). CDR3 sequence (DNA): TGTGCCAGCAGCCTAAGTCTAGCGTCACAGTATTTT. This gives the protein CASSLSLASQYF.